Following are 12 T cell receptor beta chains from one sample sequenced in a study of cytotoxic CD8 clonotypes in ibrutinib-treated CLL (dated by TCRdb to 2020 to 2023). What the time point label conveys for this sample: 20 to 30 months on ibrutinib. Libraries were built with the immunoSEQ multiplex PCR assay. In TCRdb, the immuneACCESS table is reduced to in-frame sequences with V and J assigned. These tables do not hold every clone; where another copy was compared, an unresolved V gene accounts for under half, and the others remain unexplained. For this sample there are tens of thousands of clones; 45% to 70% appear just once. The ten largest make up about a fifth of the sample. The source was PBMCs, collected after 24 months of ibrutinib treatment. Receptor source: a human donor with chronic lymphocytic leukemia.

The CDR3 reads CASSLLFVGGNTGELFF. CDR3 nucleotide sequence: TGTGCCAGCAGCTTATTGTTTGTGGGAGGGAACACCGGGGAGCTGTTTTTT. The V and J genes are TRBV7-6 and TRBJ2-2; D perhaps matches TRBD2 (6 bases). Germline-derived CDR1 and CDR2 are SGHVS and FNYEAQ. This CDR3 has 17 residues. Trimming took 2 bases from V and 1 from J, leaving 14 bases between them.

The chain is built from TRBV4-1 and TRBJ1-2; tentative D call: TRBD1 (5 bases). Per the germline V gene, CDR1 is MGHRA and CDR2 is YSYEKL. V was pared by 0 bases and J by 1 base, with 9 bases between. CDR3 length: 15 residues. The CDR3 region has the DNA TGCGCCAGCAGCCAAGATAGACAGAATAACTATGGCTACACCTTC. Residues: CASSQDRQNNYGYTF.

This clone was seen ten or more times. This sequence joins TRBV19 and TRBJ2-2; D unresolved. Trimming removed 3 bases from V and 4 bases from J, with 18 bases in between. The CDR3 consists of 17 residues. CDR1 and CDR2 from the germline V gene are LNHDA and SQIVND (reference sequence). The CDR3 region has the DNA TGTGCCAGTAGTATCCCTCTAGACCAACCGCTCACCGGGGAGCTGTTTTTT. Protein: CASSIPLDQPLTGELFF.

The V call is TRBV28, the J call TRBJ2-2; tentatively, D is TRBD1 (6 bases). The germline V gene has CDR1 MDHEN and CDR2 SYDVKM. The V gene lost 3 bases and the J gene lost 2 bases, with 10 bases spanning the gap. The CDR3 sequence is 15 residues long. CDR3 in DNA: TGTGCCAGCAGTTTGGGGGCCACCAACACCGGGGAGCTGTTTTTT. Translation gives CASSLGATNTGELFF.

This clone was seen ten or more times. The genes are TRBV19 and TRBJ2-2; 7 bases match TRBD2. This CDR3 region has 14 residues. V was clipped by 5 bases and J by 7 bases; unmatched bases: 7. Germline assignment: CDR1 LNHDA and CDR2 SQIVND (reference sequence). The CDR3 reads CASSPRETHGELFF. CDR3 in DNA: TGTGCCAGTAGTCCGCGGGAGACCCACGGGGAGCTGTTTTTT.

This chain uses TRBV2 with TRBJ1-3; no clear D. Germline CDR1 and CDR2: SNHLY and FYNNEI. Trimming took off 7 bases at V and 0 bases at J, with 10 bases between the two ends. The CDR3 extends over 14 amino acids. CDR3 DNA sequence: TGTGCCAGCAAGCGCCCGAGCTCTGGAAACACCATATATTTT. Translated, it gives CASKRPSSGNTIYF.

DNA of the CDR3: TGTGCCAGCAGCGTAATCCCCGGTGGGGGGGCTGGAAACACCATATATTTT. Translating it yields CASSVIPGGGAGNTIYF. V usage is TRBV9 and J usage is TRBJ1-3; a weak D match, TRBD1 (5 bases). The ends were cut back, 1 base at V and 2 bases at J, with 16 bases in the middle. Germline values: CDR1 SGDLS, CDR2 YYNGEE. The CDR3 totals 17 residues.

The chain recombines TRBV11-2 with TRBJ2-5; TRBD1 aligns across 9 bases. Trimming removed 5 bases from V and 5 bases from J; junction bases left unmatched: 9. The CDR3 length is 15 residues. In germline, CDR1 is SGHAT, CDR2 FQNNGV. Written as DNA, the CDR3 is TGTGCCAGCAGCCCTACAGGGGGCTCTCTGGAGACCCAGTACTTC. Its protein is CASSPTGGSLETQYF.

The chain couples TRBV6-1 to TRBJ2-7; 8 bases line up with TRBD1. The CDR3 loop spans 12 amino acids. Trimming took 6 bases from V and 3 from J; bases not matched to a gene: 1. Germline-derived CDR1 and CDR2 are MNHNS and SASEGT. CDR3 protein: CASSGTGYEQYV. CDR3 DNA: TGTGCCAGCAGCGGGACAGGCTACGAGCAGTACGTC.

CDR3 amino acids: CASSAGTSGVYEQYV. CDR3 nucleotide sequence: TGCGCCAGCAGCGCGGGGACTAGCGGGGTGTACGAGCAGTACGTC. The chain recombines TRBV5-1 with TRBJ2-7; 13 bases map to TRBD2. Germline V gives CDR1 SGHRS, CDR2 YFSETQ. CDR3 length: 15 residues. The junction had 5 bases not matched to a gene; V was cut back by 4 bases and J by 4 bases.

This sequence joins TRBV7-8 and TRBJ1-2; D not resolved. The CDR3 runs to 12 residues. The germline V gene encodes CDR1 SGHVS and CDR2 FQNEAQ. V gave up 5 bases and J gave up 6 bases, with 10 bases separating them. Written as DNA, the CDR3 is TGTGCCAGCAGCCCTGGGAGGGATGGCTACACCTTC. This encodes CASSPGRDGYTF.

The chain combines TRBV6-1 with TRBJ1-5; 7 bases match TRBD1. Germline lookup yields CDR1 MNHNS and CDR2 SASEGT. The junction had 4 bases not matched to a gene; V was cut back by 6 bases and J by 5 bases. This CDR3 is 13 amino acids long. The CDR3 nucleotides are TGTGCCAGCAGCCATGACAGGGATCAGCCCCAGCATTTT. Amino acids: CASSHDRDQPQHF.